The 27 T cell receptor beta chains below come from one sample, sequenced in a study of CD8+CD57+ T cells in acquired aplastic anemia. Patients chosen for sequencing had CD8+CD57+ cells that had expanded, as shown by flow cytometry. It was genomic DNA that served as the template for profiling TCR beta VDJ and CDR3. TCRdb redid the calling of the reads with MiXCR, one entry per CDR3 protein. The data show 180,000 or so distinct CDR3 sequences, under 55% seen once. Sequencing was done on a sample of sorted CD4+, CD8+, or CD8+CD57+ T cells (not recorded which) from PBMCs. The source is a human donor with aplastic anemia.

This clonotype was recorded a few times. Its ends do not fully match the called genes, so a read error is possible. This chain joins TRBV25-1 and TRBJ1-1; possible D gene TRBD1, 6 bases. The CDR3 covers 13 residues. Per the germline V gene, CDR1 is MGHDK and CDR2 is SYGVNS. The CDR3 sequence: CASSESRGHLLFF. CDR3 nucleotides: TGTGCCAGCAGTGAATCTCGGGGGCACCTGCTTTTTTTT.

This clonotype was counted between two and nine times. Possible read error: a much larger clone is one base away. The gene calls are TRBV2 and TRBJ1-4; no clear D gene. This CDR3 is built from 14 residues. Deletions cut 5 bases from V and 12 bases from J, with 19 bases between. The germline CDR1 and CDR2 sequences are SNHLY and FYNNEI. This CDR3 reads CASSIRRRGEELFF. In nucleotides, the CDR3 is TGTGCCAGCAGTATCCGTCGGCGTGGAGAAGAACTGTTTTTT.

This clonotype has just a few counts. The chain is built from TRBV11-1 and TRBJ2-3, with 7 nucleotides matching TRBD2. Germline V gene lookup returns CDR1 SGHAT and CDR2 FQDESV (reference sequence). Germline trimming cut 4 bases from V and 2 bases from J; bases unmatched to any gene: 6. The CDR3 totals 15 residues. The CDR3 nucleotides are TGTGCCAGCAGCTCTCGGGAGGCCAACACAGATACGCAGTATTTT. As protein: CASSSREANTDTQYF.

The chain joins TRBV5-1 to TRBJ2-3; unclear D gene. V was pared by 2 bases and J by 6 bases, with 13 bases between. This CDR3 has 14 amino acids. Looked up from germline, CDR1 is SGHRS and CDR2 is YFSETQ. In nucleotides, the CDR3 is TGCGCCAGCAGCTTCACTACCACTGGGGATACGCAGTATTTT. Translated, it gives CASSFTTTGDTQYF.

The chain carries TRBV20-1 and TRBJ1-1; tentative D call: TRBD1 (5 bases). V shed 6 bases and J shed 1 base, with 15 bases lying between them. The length of the CDR3 is 14 residues. Germline V CDR1 and CDR2: DFQATT, SNEGSKA (reference sequence). This CDR3 is CSALDRGRNTEAFF. CDR3 DNA: TGCAGTGCCCTTGATAGGGGTAGGAACACTGAAGCTTTCTTT.

The DNA of the CDR3 is TGTGCCAGCAGCTTAGGTCGGGGTGGTGAAGCTTTCTTT. Translation gives CASSLGRGGEAFF. The rearrangement links TRBV7-8 to TRBJ1-1; D remains ambiguous. This CDR3 is 13 amino acids long. V lost 1 base and J lost 7, with 10 bases in between. From germline, CDR1 is SGHVS and CDR2 FQNEAQ.

This chain joins TRBV20-1 and TRBJ1-1; TRBD1 matches 9 bases. J lost 12 bases, V lost 3 bases, and 5 bases had no gene match. The CDR3 spans 11 residues. CDR1 DFQATT and CDR2 SNEGSKA come from the germline V gene (reference sequence). The CDR3 region is CSARRGQGTFF. CDR3 coding DNA: TGCAGTGCTAGGAGGGGACAGGGAACTTTCTTT.

The chain combines TRBV24-1 with TRBJ2-1; 11 bases match TRBD1. The germline V gene encodes CDR1 KGHDR and CDR2 SFDVKD. J lost 7 bases, V lost 7 bases, and 2 bases had no gene match. The CDR3 loop spans 13 amino acids. CDR3 sequence (DNA): TGTGCCACCAGGGGACAGGGGGTGAATGAGCAGTTCTTC. This codes for CATRGQGVNEQFF.

This clonotype has a count of ten or more. The V gene is TRBV10-3, the J gene TRBJ2-7; 9 bases match TRBD1. The trim removed 6 bases at V and 5 bases at J, leaving 5 bases unmatched. The length of the CDR3 is 13 residues. Germline V gene data show CDR1 as ENHRY and CDR2 as SYGVKD. The CDR3 loop is CAIRGTGSDEQYF. CDR3 nucleotide sequence: TGTGCCATCAGGGGGACAGGGAGCGACGAGCAGTACTTC.

The chain is built from TRBV12-3 or TRBV12-4 and TRBJ1-1; possible D gene TRBD1, 6 bases. CDR3 length equals 12 residues. V lost 3 bases and J 7 bases, leaving 9 bases between the germline ends. The CDR3 sequence: CASSFGGDEAFF. CDR3 in DNA: TGTGCCAGCAGTTTCGGGGGCGATGAAGCTTTCTTT.

Note on this clonotype: A single base separates this from a much larger clone, so it may be a read error. V gene TRBV5-4 combines with J gene TRBJ2-1, with a weak D call TRBD1 (6 bases). The CDR3 is made up of 13 amino acids. Germline CDR1 is SGHNT and CDR2 is YYREEE (reference sequence). CDR3 protein: CATSSDRYNEQFF. As DNA, the CDR3 is TGTGCCACCAGCTCAGACAGGTACAATGAGCAGTTCTTC.

This clonotype was seen only a few times. The chain recombines TRBV20-1 with TRBJ1-2; a weak D match, TRBD1 (5 bases). CDR3 length equals 14 residues. Germline V gene data show CDR1 as DFQATT and CDR2 as SNEGSKA (reference sequence). Trimming removed 1 base from V and 6 bases from J, with 15 bases in between. The CDR3 loop reads CSARVAGRFDGYTF. DNA of the CDR3: TGCAGTGCTAGAGTGGCAGGGAGGTTTGATGGCTACACCTTC.

At least ten counts were recorded for this clonotype. The chain employs TRBV7-6 and TRBJ1-1; TRBD1 matches 7 bases. V trimming: 4 bases; J trimming: 6 bases; junction bases outside the gene matches: 11. CDR3 length: 15 amino acids. From germline, CDR1 is SGHVS and CDR2 FNYEAQ. The CDR3 loop is CASSSRIGGSPEAFF. For the CDR3, the DNA is TGTGCCAGCAGCTCACGAATAGGGGGCAGCCCTGAAGCTTTCTTT. Based on the CDR3 plus reference TRBV7-6 and TRBJ1-1, the full variable domain is GAGVSQSPRYKVTKRGQDVALRCDPISGHVSLYWYRQALGQGPEFLTYFNYEAQQDKSGLPNDRFSAERPEGSISTLTIQRTEQRDSAMYRCASSSRIGGSPEAFFGQGTRLTVV.

This clonotype has a handful of counts. The rearrangement links TRBV10-2 to TRBJ1-6; 7 bases agree with TRBD1. CDR3 length: 18 amino acids. J gave up 8 bases and V 3 bases, and 16 bases lay outside the gene matches. CDR1 WSHSY and CDR2 SAAADI come from the germline V gene. Here the CDR3 DNA reads TGCGCCAGCAGTGATCGGAAACAGGGGAGATTCTTGGATTCACCCCTCCACTTT. It translates to CASSDRKQGRFLDSPLHF.

At least ten counts were recorded for this clonotype. The genes are TRBV12-5 and TRBJ1-2; D is unclear. Deletions cut 3 bases from V and 7 bases from J, with 9 bases between. Per germline, CDR1 LGHNT and CDR2 FRNRAP. The CDR3 covers 12 residues. The CDR3 DNA reads TGTGCTAGTGGTTTAATGGGAGGTGGCTACACCTTC. The encoded protein is CASGLMGGGYTF.

The chain joins TRBV2 to TRBJ1-6; TRBD1 matches at 7 bases. This CDR3 has 15 amino acids. Germline lookup yields CDR1 SNHLY and CDR2 FYNNEI. With V trimmed by 4 bases and J by 7 bases, 7 bases remained unmatched. The CDR3 here is CASSVRDSRNSPLHF. CDR3 DNA sequence: TGTGCCAGCAGTGTCCGGGACAGTCGGAATTCACCCCTCCACTTT. Filled out from reference TRBV2 and TRBJ1-6, the complete variable domain reads EPEVTQTPSHQVTQMGQEVILRCVPISNHLYFYWYRQILGQKVEFLVSFYNNEISEKSEIFDDQFSVERPDGSNFTLKIRSTKLEDSAMYFCASSVRDSRNSPLHFGNGTRLTVT.

This clonotype was counted many times. The gene calls are TRBV29-1 and TRBJ1-2; 9 bases map to TRBD1. Germline trimming cut 6 bases from V and 3 bases from J; bases unmatched to any gene: 2. Per the germline V gene, CDR1 is SQVTM and CDR2 is ANQGSEA. The length of the CDR3 is 12 residues. As DNA, the CDR3 is TGCAGCGTCACAGGGGGCGACTATGGCTACACCTTC. Protein: CSVTGGDYGYTF.

This clonotype was recorded a few times. A read error may be the cause here, since a much bigger clone is one base away. V gene TRBV7-8 combines with J gene TRBJ1-2, with D perhaps TRBD1 (5 bases). Germline V lookup: CDR1 SGHVS, CDR2 FQNEAQ. The CDR3 sequence is 14 residues long. With 2 bases removed from V and 6 bases from J, the gap between germline ends came to 13 bases. This chain's CDR3 is CASSLTVTVDGYTF. CDR3 sequence (DNA): TGTGCCAGCAGCTTAACCGTGACAGTGGATGGCTACACCTTC. The variable domain in full, with the rest retrieved from reference TRBV7-8 and TRBJ1-2, is GAGVSQSPRYKVAKRGQDVALRCDPISGHVSLFWYQQALGQGPEFLTYFQNEAQLDKSGLPSDRFFAERPEGSVSTLKIQRTQQEDSAVYLCASSLTVTVDGYTFGSGTRLTVV.

This clonotype was picked up many times. V and J are TRBV12-3 or TRBV12-4 and TRBJ2-1, with a possible D match to TRBD1 (7 bases). The CDR3 has 16 amino acids. Trimming stripped 5 bases from V and 6 bases from J, with 20 bases between. DNA of the CDR3: TGTGCCAGCAGTCCCAGAGGGACAGTGGGGGGCAATGAGCAGTTCTTC. Translation: CASSPRGTVGGNEQFF.

The rearrangement links TRBV24-1 to TRBJ1-5; 9 nucleotides align to TRBD1. The length of the CDR3 is 16 residues. The junction had 15 bases not matched to a gene; V was cut back by 10 bases and J by 6 bases. The germline gives CDR1 KGHDR, CDR2 SFDVKD. DNA for the CDR3: TGTGCCACAAATTATCGGGGGACAGGGACATCTCAGCCCCAGCATTTT. This sequence encodes CATNYRGTGTSQPQHF.

This clonotype was detected only a few times. The chain is built from TRBV19 and TRBJ1-6; D gene ambiguous. Trimming shortened V by 3 bases and J by 12 bases, and 6 bases separated the two germline ends. The CDR3 is made up of 11 amino acids. The germline CDR1 and CDR2 sequences are LNHDA and SQIVND (reference sequence). CDR3 sequence: CASSIRGPLHF. The CDR3 DNA is TGTGCCAGTAGTATTAGAGGACCCCTCCACTTT. Full variable domain (rest looked up from reference TRBV19 and TRBJ1-6): DGGITQSPKYLFRKEGQNVTLSCEQNLNHDAMYWYRQDPGQGLRLIYYSQIVNDFQKGDIAEGYSVSREKKESFPLTVTSAQKNPTAFYLCASSIRGPLHFGNGTRLTVT.

The rearrangement uses TRBV9 and TRBJ1-1; no clear D. Germline V gene data show CDR1 as SGDLS and CDR2 as YYNGEE. This CDR3 is 13 amino acids long. Between the trimmed V and J ends, which lost 1 base and 0 bases, there was a span of 4 bases. The CDR3 loop reads CASSVSLNTEAFF. CDR3 nucleotide sequence: TGTGCCAGCAGCGTAAGCTTGAACACTGAAGCTTTCTTT. Filled out from reference TRBV9 and TRBJ1-1, the complete variable domain reads DSGVTQTPKHLITATGQRVTLRCSPRSGDLSVYWYQQSLDQGLQFLIQYYNGEERAKGNILERFSAQQFPDLHSELNLSSLELGDSALYFCASSVSLNTEAFFGQGTRLTVV.

The CDR3: CASSQRGGQPEAFF. The CDR3 DNA reads as TGTGCCAGCAGCCAGAGAGGGGGACAGCCTGAAGCTTTCTTT. This sequence joins TRBV6-2 or TRBV6-3 and TRBJ1-1; 7 bases line up with TRBD1. CDR3 size: 14 residues. Per germline, CDR1 MNHEY and CDR2 SVGEGT. With 6 bases clipped from V and 6 bases from J, the junction kept 10 bases outside the gene matches.

V usage is TRBV4-2 and J usage is TRBJ2-1, with 12 nucleotides matching TRBD2. The CDR3 consists of 17 residues. With 4 bases clipped from V and 10 bases from J, the junction kept 14 bases outside the gene matches. Germline V gives CDR1 LGHNA, CDR2 YNFKEQ. CDR3 bases: TGTGCCAGCAGCCGAGAGCGTCCGGGACTAGCGGGTTACGAGCAGTTCTTC. Translating it yields CASSRERPGLAGYEQFF.

With regard to this clonotype: Possible read error: a much larger clone is one base away. This chain joins TRBV11-1 and TRBJ2-1; D may be TRBD1 (6 bases). V dropped 4 bases and J dropped 0 bases, with 10 bases sitting between them. Looked up from germline, CDR1 is SGHAT and CDR2 is FQDESV (reference sequence). This CDR3 is 15 amino acids long. The CDR3 here is CASSSGASSYNEQFF. The CDR3 region has the DNA TGTGCCAGCAGCTCAGGGGCTAGCTCCTACAATGAGCAGTTCTTC.

This CDR3 is CASSLGQWGGYTF. In DNA form, the CDR3 reads TGTGCCAGCAGCTTAGGGCAGTGGGGAGGCTACACCTTC. The chain carries TRBV11-2 and TRBJ1-2; D is unresolved. Deletions cut 1 base from V and 8 bases from J, with 11 bases between. Germline-derived CDR1 and CDR2 are SGHAT and FQNNGV. The length of the CDR3 is 13 residues. Supplemented by reference TRBV11-2 and TRBJ1-2, the full variable domain reads EAGVAQSPRYKIIEKRQSVAFWCNPISGHATLYWYQQILGQGPKLLIQFQNNGVVDDSQLPKDRFSAERLKGVDSTLKIQPAKLEDSAVYLCASSLGQWGGYTFGSGTRLTVV.

The V call is TRBV29-1, the J call TRBJ2-2; D call uncertain. Trimming took 7 bases from V and 0 from J, leaving 12 bases between them. CDR1 is SQVTM, CDR2 ANQGSEA, per germline. The CDR3 is 14 residues long. CDR3 in DNA: TGCAGCGCTCAGGCAGCCGCGAACACCGGGGAGCTGTTTTTT. This sequence encodes CSAQAAANTGELFF.